Listed below are T cell receptor beta chains from one sample, sequenced in a study of blood T cell repertoires in COVID-19. Only in-frame clones appear in the TCRdb table, and some are missing; sequencing was by immunoSEQ multiplex PCR. The table has 180,000 or so clones, 80% to 90% seen once. Sequencing used peripheral blood. The receptors originated from a man aged 40-55 years with active or convalescent COVID-19. The CDR3 runs from the conserved cysteine through the conserved F or W. D genes are given only for firm matches. A row's size may be missing; if present it is once, few, many or a size class.

clone size,V gene,J gene,D gene,CDR3 length,CDR3 DNA,CDR3 protein
NA,TRBV27,TRBJ2-7,NA,15,TGTGCCAGCAGCCCTGCTTGGGCGAAAACCTACGAGCAGTACTTC,CASSPAWAKTYEQYF
NA,TRBV11-2,TRBJ2-3,NA,17,TGTGCCAGCAGCTTATTCACTGGGGTCGGAGGAACAGATACGCAGTATTTT,CASSLFTGVGGTDTQYF
few,TRBV7-3,TRBJ2-7,TRBD2,13,TGTGCCAGCAGCTCAACCCCCGGGGGGGAGCAGTACTTC,CASSSTPGGEQYF
NA,TRBV7-9,TRBJ1-2,NA,14,TGTGCCAGCAGCTTAGCCGCCAGGGACTATGGCTACACCTTC,CASSLAARDYGYTF
NA,TRBV12-3/TRBV12-4,TRBJ1-2,NA,13,TGTGCCAGCAGTTTCCGACAGTCTGACGGTCTAACCTTC,CASSFRQSDGLTF
NA,TRBV5-4,TRBJ1-6,NA,13,TGTGCCAGCAGCTTGGAAGAGCGCTCACCCCTCCACTTT,CASSLEERSPLHF
NA,TRBV7-6,TRBJ2-7,TRBD1,15,TGTGCCAGCAGCTTAGGCGGGACAGGGATTTACGAGCAGTACTTC,CASSLGGTGIYEQYF
NA,TRBV18,TRBJ1-3,NA,14,TGTGCCAGCTCACCAGAGTACTCTGGAAACACCATATATTTT,CASSPEYSGNTIYF
once,TRBV4-2,TRBJ2-5,TRBD2,14,TGTGCCGGTATAGCGGGGGGGCCTATGGAGACCCAGTACTTC,CAGIAGGPMETQYF
few,TRBV5-4,TRBJ2-7,TRBD1,14,TGTGCCAGCAGGCGGGACAGGGGGTCCTACGAGCAGTACTTC,CASRRDRGSYEQYF
NA,TRBV7-8,TRBJ1-6,NA,15,TGTGCCAGCAGCATTAGGACAAGCAATAATTCACCCCTCCACTTT,CASSIRTSNNSPLHF
NA,TRBV7-8,TRBJ1-2,NA,14,TGTGCCAGCAGCTTATCTCAGGACTATGGTAGCTACACCTTC,CASSLSQDYGSYTF
NA,TRBV4-1,TRBJ1-2,NA,14,TGCGCCAGCAGCACGGCAGGGGCCCCCTATGGCTACACCTTC,CASSTAGAPYGYTF
NA,TRBV20-1,TRBJ2-5,NA,11,TGCAGTGCTATTAGACAAGAGACCCAGTACTTC,CSAIRQETQYF
once,TRBV15,TRBJ2-5,TRBD2,14,TGTGCCACCAGCAGAGACCGCAGGGAGGGGATCCAGTACTTC,CATSRDRREGIQYF
NA,TRBV6-4,TRBJ2-3,NA,14,TGTGCCAGCAGTGACCCAGGCAGCACAGATACGCAGTATTTT,CASSDPGSTDTQYF
NA,TRBV3-1/TRBV3-2,TRBJ2-5,NA,16,TGTGCCAGCAGCCAAGCTAAGATAGAGTTACGAGAGACCCAGTACTTC,CASSQAKIELRETQYF
once,TRBV19,TRBJ1-6,NA,12,TGTGCCAGTAGGACAGGAAATTCACCCCTCCACTTT,CASRTGNSPLHF
many,TRBV11-2,TRBJ1-1,NA,14,TGTGCCAGCAGCTTATTTGACAGGAACACTGAAGCTTTCTTT,CASSLFDRNTEAFF
NA,TRBV6-5,TRBJ1-2,NA,12,TGTGCCAGCAGCACAGGGTTAGATGGCTACACCTTC,CASSTGLDGYTF
NA,TRBV7-2,TRBJ2-3,TRBD1,15,TGTGCCAGCAGCTTAGCGCAGGGCAGGGGGGATACGCAGTATTTT,CASSLAQGRGDTQYF
NA,TRBV6-4,TRBJ1-6,TRBD1,14,TGTGCCAGCAGTGACGGACAGGGGAATTCACCCCTCCACTTT,CASSDGQGNSPLHF
many,TRBV6-2/TRBV6-3,TRBJ1-2,NA,13,TGTGCCAGCAGTGATACAGGGTCCTATGGCTACACCTTC,CASSDTGSYGYTF
NA,TRBV2,TRBJ1-5,NA,15,TGTGCCAGCAGTGCCGACGGACAGTATAATCAGCCCCAGCATTTT,CASSADGQYNQPQHF
NA,TRBV25-1,TRBJ1-2,TRBD1,15,TGTGCCAGCAAGTGGACCGGACAGGGGAGCCATGGCTACACCTTC,CASKWTGQGSHGYTF
NA,TRBV6-5,TRBJ1-1,NA,11,TGTGCCACAGGGAGGGACACTGAAGCTTTCTTT,CATGRDTEAFF
NA,TRBV7-8,TRBJ1-1,TRBD1,14,TGTGCCAGCAGTTCAGGGGGCTACCGCACTGAAGCTTTCTTT,CASSSGGYRTEAFF
NA,TRBV7-2,TRBJ2-2,NA,13,TGTGCCAGCAGCTTGGGCGCCGGGAGGGAGCTGTTTTTT,CASSLGAGRELFF
NA,TRBV5-5,TRBJ2-1,NA,14,TGTGCCAGCAGCTTGAGACTAGTTGGGGATGAGCAGTTCTTC,CASSLRLVGDEQFF
NA,TRBV5-4,TRBJ1-4,NA,11,TGTGCCAGCAGCAGGGCGGGGAAACTGTTTTTT,CASSRAGKLFF
NA,TRBV2,TRBJ1-2,TRBD1,14,TGTGCCAGCAGCGACAGGGGAAGACACTATGGCTACACCTTC,CASSDRGRHYGYTF
NA,TRBV19,TRBJ2-1,TRBD1,14,TGTGCCAGTACCCGGGACAGCTCCTACAATGAGCAGTTCTTC,CASTRDSSYNEQFF
NA,TRBV9,TRBJ1-6,NA,14,TGTGCCAGCAGCCGGGATCTCAAGGGATCACCCCTCCACTTT,CASSRDLKGSPLHF
NA,TRBV7-8,TRBJ2-3,NA,13,TGTGCCAGCAGCACGCCAGGAAATCTTTCGCAGTATTTT,CASSTPGNLSQYF
NA,TRBV4-3,TRBJ2-3,TRBD2,16,TGCGCCAGCAGCCAAGAAGCGGGGGGGTACACAGATACGCAGTATTTT,CASSQEAGGYTDTQYF
NA,TRBV7-9,TRBJ1-5,NA,13,TGTGCCAGCAGCAATACTCTCGATCAGCCCCAGCATTTT,CASSNTLDQPQHF
once,TRBV6-5,TRBJ1-2,NA,15,TGTGCCAGCAGTTACTCGGGGAGGGGATTCTATGGCTACACCTTC,CASSYSGRGFYGYTF
NA,TRBV4-1,TRBJ1-6,NA,13,TGCGCCAGCAGCCAAGCCCAGAATTCACCCCTCCACTTT,CASSQAQNSPLHF
NA,TRBV3-1/TRBV3-2,TRBJ1-1,NA,14,TGTGCCAGCAGCCAAGGGCATGCGAACACTGAAGCTTTCTTT,CASSQGHANTEAFF
NA,TRBV4-2,TRBJ1-1,NA,14,TGTGCCAGCAGCCAAGAACGGGCAGGGGTGGTAGCTTTCTTT,CASSQERAGVVAFF
NA,TRBV27,TRBJ1-2,NA,15,TGTGCCAGCAGCCCGAATGACGGGGTGATCTATGGCTACACCTTC,CASSPNDGVIYGYTF
NA,TRBV3-1/TRBV3-2,TRBJ1-3,TRBD1,14,TGTGCCAGCAGCCAACAGGGGGAAGGAAACACCATATATTTT,CASSQQGEGNTIYF
few,TRBV4-2,TRBJ2-3,TRBD2,17,TGTGCCAGCAGCCAAGAATCCAGCGGGGCTAGCACAGATACGCAGTATTTT,CASSQESSGASTDTQYF
NA,TRBV6-2/TRBV6-3,TRBJ1-1,NA,16,TGTGCCAGCAGTTACCCCGACAGGTATCTCGGCACTGAAGCTTTCTTT,CASSYPDRYLGTEAFF
NA,TRBV5-4,TRBJ1-1,NA,12,TGTGCCAGCCAGGAAATGAACACTGAAGCTTTCTTT,CASQEMNTEAFF
NA,TRBV3-1/TRBV3-2,TRBJ1-2,TRBD1,12,TGTGCCAGCAGCTCACAGGGGTATGGCTACACCTTC,CASSSQGYGYTF
NA,TRBV6-1,TRBJ1-2,TRBD1,15,TGTGCCAGCAGTGAAGGAAGGGGGCTTAACTATGGCTACACCTTC,CASSEGRGLNYGYTF